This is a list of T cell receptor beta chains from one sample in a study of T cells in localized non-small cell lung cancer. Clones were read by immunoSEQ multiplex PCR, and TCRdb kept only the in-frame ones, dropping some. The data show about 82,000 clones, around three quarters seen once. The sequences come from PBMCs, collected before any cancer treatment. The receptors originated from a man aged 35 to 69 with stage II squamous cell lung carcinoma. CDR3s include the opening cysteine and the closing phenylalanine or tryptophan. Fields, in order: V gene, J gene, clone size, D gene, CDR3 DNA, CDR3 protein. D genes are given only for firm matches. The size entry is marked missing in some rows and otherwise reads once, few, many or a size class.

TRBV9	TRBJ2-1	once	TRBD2	TGTGCCAGCAGCGCCCTTGAGCGGGGGGCCTATGAGCAGTTCTTC	CASSALERGAYEQFF
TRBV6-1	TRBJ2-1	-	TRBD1	TGTGCCAGCAGTGAAGTTTGGTCAGGGGGCGGTAATGAGCAGTTCTTC	CASSEVWSGGGNEQFF
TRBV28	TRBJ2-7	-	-	TGTGCCAGCAGTACGGGGGCCTACGAGCAGTACTTC	CASSTGAYEQYF
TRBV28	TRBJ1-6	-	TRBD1	TGTGCCAGCAGGCTACAGGGGGCGCAAAATTCACCCCTCCACTTT	CASRLQGAQNSPLHF
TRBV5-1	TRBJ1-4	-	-	TGCGCCAGCAGCCCCCTCGGGGGTAATGAAAAACTGTTTTTT	CASSPLGGNEKLFF
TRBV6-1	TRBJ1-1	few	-	TGTGCCAGCAGTGAATATAAGGGAACTGAAGCTTTCTTT	CASSEYKGTEAFF
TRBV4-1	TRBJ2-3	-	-	TGCGCCAGCAGTCCCAAACTAGTAGATACGCAGTATTTT	CASSPKLVDTQYF
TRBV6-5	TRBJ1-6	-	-	TGTGCCAGCAACGATCACCATGTTTCACCCCTCCACTTT	CASNDHHVSPLHF
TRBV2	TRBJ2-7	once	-	TGTGCCGGAGGGACCTCCTACGAGCAGTACTTC	CAGGTSYEQYF
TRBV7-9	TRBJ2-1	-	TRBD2	TGTGCCAGCAGCCTTCATGGGGAGGGTGAGCAGTTCTTC	CASSLHGEGEQFF
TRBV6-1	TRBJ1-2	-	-	TGTGCCAGCAGTGATTTGTCTCTCAGGGGAACCTTC	CASSDLSLRGTF
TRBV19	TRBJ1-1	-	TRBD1	TGTGCCAGTAGCCGGACAGGGGGCAACACTGAAGCTTTCTTT	CASSRTGGNTEAFF
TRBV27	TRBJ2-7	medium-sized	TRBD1	TGTGCCAGCAGTTCCGACAGGGCCGAGCAGTACTTC	CASSSDRAEQYF
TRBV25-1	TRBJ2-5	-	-	TGTGCCAGCAGGAGGGGGGTTGTGGAGACCCAGTACTTC	CASRRGVVETQYF
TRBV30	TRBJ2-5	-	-	TGTGCCTGGAGTCCCTTATCCGGGGGTGGAGAGACCCAGTACTTC	CAWSPLSGGGETQYF
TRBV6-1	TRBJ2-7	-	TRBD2	TGTGCCAGCAGCCGCGGGACTAGCGGCACCTACGAGCAGTACTTC	CASSRGTSGTYEQYF
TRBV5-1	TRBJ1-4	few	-	TGCGCCAGCAGCCCCGGGTCAGGGGACGAAAAACTGTTTTTT	CASSPGSGDEKLFF
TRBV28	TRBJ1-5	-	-	TGTGCCAGCAGTTTGGCGGGGGTTAGCAATCAGCCCCAGCATTTT	CASSLAGVSNQPQHF
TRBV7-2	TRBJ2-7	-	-	TGTGCCAGCAGCTCCGGCCAGGGATTCTACGAGCAGTACTTC	CASSSGQGFYEQYF
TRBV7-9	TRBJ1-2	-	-	TGTGCCAGCACCCTAGGTGGGGGACTGTATGGCTACACCTTC	CASTLGGGLYGYTF
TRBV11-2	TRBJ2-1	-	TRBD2	TGTGCCAGCAGCACCGCCGGGACTACCTACAATGAGCAGTTCTTC	CASSTAGTTYNEQFF
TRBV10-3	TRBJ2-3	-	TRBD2	TGTGCCATCAGTGAATTAGCGGGGGGCACAGATACGCAGTATTTT	CAISELAGGTDTQYF
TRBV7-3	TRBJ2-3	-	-	TGTGCCAGCAGCAGCACGAAAGCTAATACGCAGTATTTT	CASSSTKANTQYF
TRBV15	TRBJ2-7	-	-	TGTGCCACCAGCAGGGAGAACTACGAGCAGTACTTC	CATSRENYEQYF
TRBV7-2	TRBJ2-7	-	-	TGTGCCAGCAGCTTCCGACAGAGCTCCTACGAGCAGTACTTC	CASSFRQSSYEQYF
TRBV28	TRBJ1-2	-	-	TGTGCCAGCAGTCTACAGGGTCCCTATGGCTACACCTTC	CASSLQGPYGYTF
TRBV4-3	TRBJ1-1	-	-	TGCGCCAGCAGCCAGACCGGGGCTGAAGCTTTCTTT	CASSQTGAEAFF
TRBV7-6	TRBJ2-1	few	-	TGTGCCAGCAGCTTAGAAGACTCCCTCAATGAGCAGTTCTTC	CASSLEDSLNEQFF
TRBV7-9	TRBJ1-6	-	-	TGTGCCAGCAGCTTAGGGGCAGGCTATAATTCACCCCTCCACTTT	CASSLGAGYNSPLHF
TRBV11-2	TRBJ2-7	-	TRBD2	TGTGCCAGCAGCTTTAGCGGGAGAATCGAGCAGTACTTC	CASSFSGRIEQYF
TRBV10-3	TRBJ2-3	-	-	TGTGCCATCAGGCTGGGGGGCGTAGATACGCAGTATTTT	CAIRLGGVDTQYF
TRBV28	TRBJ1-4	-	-	TGTGCCAGCAGTTTTCGGAAGTTTGTGCAGAGGAGTACTAATGAAAAACTGTTTTTT	CASSFRKFVQRSTNEKLFF
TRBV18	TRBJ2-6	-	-	TGTGCCAGCTCACCAGAGCGCTCTGGGGCCAACGTCCTGACTTTC	CASSPERSGANVLTF
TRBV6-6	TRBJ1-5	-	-	TGTGCCAGCAGTTACTCCCCTAATAGCAATCAGCCCCAGCATTTT	CASSYSPNSNQPQHF
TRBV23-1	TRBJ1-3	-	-	TGCGCCAGCAGTCAAACCCAGACTACTGGAAACACCATATATTTT	CASSQTQTTGNTIYF
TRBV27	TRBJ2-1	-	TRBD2	TGTGCCAGCAGTTTAGATTCCTGGCGGGAGGGCCAAAATGAGCAGTTCTTC	CASSLDSWREGQNEQFF
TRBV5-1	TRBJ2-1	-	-	TGCGCCAGCAGCTTGTGGTCAGGGACCTTGAACAATGAGCAGTTCTTC	CASSLWSGTLNNEQFF
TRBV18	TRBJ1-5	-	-	TGTGCCAGCTCACCTTTGGGGGGGGATCGAAGCAATCAGCCCCAGCATTTT	CASSPLGGDRSNQPQHF
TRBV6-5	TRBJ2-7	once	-	TGTGCCAGCAGTTACGCGGCAGGCTTCGAGCAGTACTTC	CASSYAAGFEQYF
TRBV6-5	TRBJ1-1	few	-	TGTGCCAGCAGCTATGATCGTGAGAACACTGAAGCTTTCTTT	CASSYDRENTEAFF
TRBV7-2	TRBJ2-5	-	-	TGTGCCAGCAGCCCAGGGAAGGGGCAAGAGACCCAGTACTTC	CASSPGKGQETQYF
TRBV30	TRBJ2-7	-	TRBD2	TGTGCCTGGAGTGTAAGGACTAGCGGTTACGAGCAGTACTTC	CAWSVRTSGYEQYF
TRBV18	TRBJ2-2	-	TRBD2	TGTGCCAGCTCACTGGAGGCGGGAGAGGTCGGGGAGCTGTTTTTT	CASSLEAGEVGELFF
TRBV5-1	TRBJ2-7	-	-	TGCGCCAGCAGCTTGGAGGAGGGGGCCCGCTACGAGCAGTACTTC	CASSLEEGARYEQYF
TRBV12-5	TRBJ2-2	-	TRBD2	TGTGCTAGGGCTCACCGGAAGAGCGGGGGCCTCGCGAACACCGGGGAGCTGTTTTTT	CARAHRKSGGLANTGELFF
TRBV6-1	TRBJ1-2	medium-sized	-	TGTGCCAGCAGTAAGAGGCTCTATGGCTACACCTTC	CASSKRLYGYTF
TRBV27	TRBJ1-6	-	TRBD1	TGTGCCAGCAGCCCCCCGGGACAGGGCCTCCACTTT	CASSPPGQGLHF
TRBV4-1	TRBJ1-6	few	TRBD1	TGCGCCAGCAGCGGACAGGGAGGTGGTAATTCACCCCTCCACTTT	CASSGQGGGNSPLHF
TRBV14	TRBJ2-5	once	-	TGTGCCAGCAGCCAAGGTCAGGTCAGCATAGAGACCCAGTACTTC	CASSQGQVSIETQYF
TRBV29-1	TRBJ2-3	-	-	TGCAGCGTTGCCCACAGGGTCACAGATACGCAGTATTTT	CSVAHRVTDTQYF
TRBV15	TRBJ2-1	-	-	TGTGCCACCAGGAATTCCTACAATGAGCAGTTCTTC	CATRNSYNEQFF
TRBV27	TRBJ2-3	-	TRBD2	TGTGCCAGCCGGACTAGCGGGAGTGGTACGCAGTATTTT	CASRTSGSGTQYF
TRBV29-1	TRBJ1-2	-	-	TGCAGCGTTTGGGCGAAGGGGGGCTACACCTTC	CSVWAKGGYTF
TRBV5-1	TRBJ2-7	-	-	TGCGCCAGTTCCTTAGAACAGGGCTCCTACGAGCAGTACTTC	CASSLEQGSYEQYF
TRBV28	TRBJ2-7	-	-	TGTGCCAGCAGTTTGAGGGACAACTACGAGCAGTACTTC	CASSLRDNYEQYF
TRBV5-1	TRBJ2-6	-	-	TGCGCCAGCAGCTTAGGGGGGACGGCGGCTGGGGCCAACGTCCTGACTTTC	CASSLGGTAAGANVLTF
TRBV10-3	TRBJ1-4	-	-	TGTGCCATCTCCACAGTCCTTAATGAAAAACTGTTTTTT	CAISTVLNEKLFF